This passage covers 31 T cell receptor beta chains from one sample sequenced in a study of blood T cell repertoires in COVID-19. The protocol was immunoSEQ multiplex PCR, while the TCRdb copy is restricted to in-frame clones and leaves out a portion. The data contain tens of thousands of clones, 87% of them singletons. Sequencing was done on a sample of peripheral blood. The receptors come from a human donor in a cohort sampled during active COVID-19.

The CDR3 is CASSEVRGRGGPIDGYTF. CDR3 bases: TGTGCCAGCAGTGAAGTTCGGGGCAGGGGCGGGCCCATTGATGGCTACACCTTC. The chain carries TRBV25-1 and TRBJ1-2, with a possible D match to TRBD1 (6 bases). V shed 2 bases and J shed 6 bases, with 25 bases lying between them. CDR3 size: 18 residues. Germline assignment: CDR1 MGHDK and CDR2 SYGVNS.

The CDR3 coding sequence is TGTGCCAGCAGCCCGGGAGGTAGGGAGCAGTACTTC. Translation gives CASSPGGREQYF. The chain has TRBV5-4 and TRBJ2-7; the match to TRBD2 covers 7 bases. Germline assignment: CDR1 SGHNT and CDR2 YYREEE (reference sequence). The V segment lost 4 bases and the J segment 7 bases; nucleotides outside the gene matches: 5. This CDR3 contains 12 residues.

The sample holds one count of this clone. The chain has TRBV6-5 and TRBJ2-7; unclear D gene. V was cut by 2 bases and J by 7 bases, with 12 bases left in between. The CDR3 has 13 residues. Germline V gene data show CDR1 as MNHEY and CDR2 as SVGAGI. CDR3: CASSYAVSGEQYF. DNA for the CDR3: TGTGCCAGCAGTTACGCGGTTTCCGGGGAGCAGTACTTC.

This clone was counted a few times. The chain uses TRBV7-2 and TRBJ1-5, with D unclear. The CDR3 totals 17 residues. Germline CDR1 SGHTA, CDR2 FQGNSA. Trimming cost V 0 bases and J 2 bases, with 14 bases left between them. In DNA form, the CDR3 reads TGTGCCAGCAGCTTAGCTTTGTCGGCTGGAGGCAATCAGCCCCAGCATTTT. Amino acids: CASSLALSAGGNQPQHF. The entire variable domain, with the rest obtained from reference TRBV7-2 and TRBJ1-5, is as follows: GAGVSQSPSNKVTEKGKDVELRCDPISGHTALYWYRQSLGQGLEFLIYFQGNSAPDKSGLPSDRFSAERTGGSVSTLTIQRTQQEDSAVYLCASSLALSAGGNQPQHFGDGTRLSIL.

The chain employs TRBV6-5 and TRBJ1-2; D remains unclear. The CDR3 is 13 amino acids. Deletions cut 6 bases from V and 4 bases from J, with 12 bases between. CDR1 and CDR2 from the germline V gene are MNHEY and SVGAGI. The CDR3 protein is CASRLLQSYGYTF. In DNA form, the CDR3 reads TGTGCCAGCAGACTTTTACAGAGCTATGGCTACACCTTC.

This chain joins TRBV10-1 and TRBJ2-1; D is perhaps TRBD2 (6 bases). This CDR3 comprises 16 residues. The germline gives CDR1 WNHNN, CDR2 SYGVQD (reference sequence). Deletions cut 3 bases from V and 0 bases from J, with 12 bases between. The CDR3 DNA reads as TGCGCCAGCAGTGAAACGGGGAGGAGCTCCTACAATGAGCAGTTCTTC. Encoded protein: CASSETGRSSYNEQFF.

The V gene is TRBV9, the J gene TRBJ2-3; 9 positions match TRBD1. CDR1 is SGDLS, CDR2 YYNGEE, per germline. V trimming: 0 bases; J trimming: 8 bases; junction bases outside the gene matches: 7. The length of the CDR3 is 15 residues. In DNA, the CDR3 is TGTGCCAGCAGCGTAGCGGGACAGGGTAGCGGTACGCAGTATTTT. Its translation: CASSVAGQGSGTQYF. The variable domain in full, completed from reference TRBV9 and TRBJ2-3, reads DSGVTQTPKHLITATGQRVTLRCSPRSGDLSVYWYQQSLDQGLQFLIQYYNGEERAKGNILERFSAQQFPDLHSELNLSSLELGDSALYFCASSVAGQGSGTQYFGPGTRLTVL.

The rearrangement uses TRBV30 and TRBJ2-7; tentative D call: TRBD1 (5 bases). V shed 4 bases and J shed 0 bases, with 13 bases lying between them. This CDR3 is 14 amino acids long. CDR1 GTSNPN and CDR2 SVGIG come from the germline V gene (reference sequence). The CDR3 region is CAWTNTGSSYEQYF. CDR3 sequence (DNA): TGTGCCTGGACGAACACAGGAAGCTCCTACGAGCAGTACTTC. Full variable domain (outside the CDR3, taken from reference TRBV30 and TRBJ2-7): SQTIHQWPATLVQPVGSPLSLECTVEGTSNPNLYWYRQAAGRGLQLLFYSVGIGQISSEVPQNLSASRPQDRQFILSSKKLLLSDSGFYLCAWTNTGSSYEQYFGPGTRLTVT.

The rearrangement joins TRBV7-6 to TRBJ2-5, with 7 bases matching TRBD2. V lost 0 bases and J lost 1; bases outside the gene matches: 8. The germline V gene has CDR1 SGHVS and CDR2 FNYEAQ. The CDR3 totals 17 residues. CDR3 bases: TGTGCCAGCAGCTTAGCTTGGTTCGGGGAGGGCCAAGAGACCCAGTACTTC. This sequence encodes CASSLAWFGEGQETQYF.

The chain recombines TRBV15 with TRBJ2-7; D may be TRBD1 (6 bases). V shed 3 bases and J shed 3 bases, with 12 bases lying between them. The CDR3 is 14 residues long. CDR1 and CDR2 from the germline V gene are LNHNV and YYDKDF (reference sequence). DNA for the CDR3: TGTGCCACCAGCAGTTGGGACAAGGTCTACGAGCAGTACTTC. It translates to CATSSWDKVYEQYF.

V is TRBV25-1 and J is TRBJ2-5; the D gene is possibly TRBD2 (6 bases). The CDR3 runs to 13 residues. The V gene lost 1 base and the J gene lost 3 bases, with 6 bases spanning the gap. Per germline, CDR1 MGHDK and CDR2 SYGVNS. DNA of the CDR3: TGTGCCAGCAGTGAATCGGGGGAAGAGACCCAGTACTTC. Translation: CASSESGEETQYF.

The chain links TRBV5-4 to TRBJ2-7; D perhaps matches TRBD1 (6 bases). Per the germline V gene, CDR1 is SGHNT and CDR2 is YYREEE (reference sequence). The CDR3 length is 15 residues. With 1 base removed from V and 3 bases from J, the gap between germline ends came to 14 bases. The CDR3 spells CASSLTPGVIYEQYF. Written as DNA, the CDR3 is TGTGCCAGCAGCTTGACTCCAGGGGTGATCTACGAGCAGTACTTC.

The chain combines TRBV30 with TRBJ2-6, with 10 positions matching TRBD1. The CDR3 covers 18 residues. Germline assignment: CDR1 GTSNPN and CDR2 SVGIG (reference sequence). Trimming took 2 bases from V and 2 from J; bases not matched to a gene: 9. This CDR3 reads CAWSRKGQGIPGANVLTF. CDR3 bases: TGTGCCTGGAGTCGGAAGGGACAGGGGATCCCTGGGGCCAACGTCCTGACTTTC.

This clone has only a few counts. This chain joins TRBV11-2 and TRBJ2-2; unclear D gene. This CDR3 is built from 11 residues. Trimming took 7 bases from V and 6 from J, leaving 6 bases between them. From germline, CDR1 is SGHAT and CDR2 FQNNGV. This CDR3 reads CASNRAGELFF. DNA for the CDR3: TGTGCCAGCAACCGCGCCGGGGAGCTGTTTTTT.

The V call is TRBV3-1 (or the pseudogene TRBV3-2), the J call TRBJ2-1; D call uncertain. Between the trimmed V and J ends, which lost 4 bases and 8 bases, there was a span of 18 bases. This CDR3 region has 15 residues. Germline V lookup: CDR1 LGHDT, CDR2 YNNKEL (reference sequence). The CDR3: CASSLYPVPLDEQFF. The CDR3 DNA sequence: TGTGCCAGCAGCCTATATCCGGTTCCGCTGGATGAGCAGTTCTTC.

This clone was observed a handful of times. The V call is TRBV19, the J call TRBJ2-7; perhaps TRBD2 as D (6 bases). CDR3 length equals 15 residues. From germline, CDR1 is LNHDA and CDR2 SQIVND (reference sequence). The V end lost 3 bases, the J end lost 6 bases, and 18 bases lay between the germline ends. CDR3 DNA sequence: TGTGCCAGTAGTATTACGACGGGAGCGAGTGTCGAGCAGTACTTC. Protein product: CASSITTGASVEQYF.

The chain links TRBV7-9 to TRBJ2-1; no reliable D call. Germline CDR1 is SEHNR and CDR2 is FQNEAQ (reference sequence). The V end was cut by 2 bases, the J end by 2 bases, with 7 bases between. The CDR3 extends over 14 amino acids. Here the CDR3 reads CASSLSRTYNEQFF. CDR3 coding DNA: TGTGCCAGCAGCTTAAGCAGGACCTACAATGAGCAGTTCTTC.

V and J are TRBV18 and TRBJ1-2; the D gene is possibly TRBD1 (5 bases). Germline CDR1 KGHSH, CDR2 LQKENI. V lost 3 bases, J lost 2 bases, and 19 bases lay in between. The CDR3 length is 17 residues. The CDR3 nucleotides read TGTGCCAGCTCACCTTCAGGGAACGGAGAGGCCAACTATGGCTACACCTTC. This encodes CASSPSGNGEANYGYTF.

The chain links TRBV9 to TRBJ2-6; D is ambiguous. CDR3 length: 17 residues. Germline loops: CDR1 SGDLS, CDR2 YYNGEE. Trimming cost V 0 bases and J 2 bases, with 12 bases left between them. CDR3 nucleotide sequence: TGTGCCAGCAGCGTAGATACGGGTGAGCCTGGGGCCAACGTCCTGACTTTC. This encodes CASSVDTGEPGANVLTF.

The CDR3 sequence is CASSPYEGSPLHF. CDR3 bases: TGTGCCAGCTCACCATACGAGGGTTCACCCCTCCACTTT. V usage is TRBV18 and J usage is TRBJ1-6; no clear D. Trimming left V 2 bases short and J 9 bases short, with 8 bases between. CDR3 length equals 13 residues. CDR1 KGHSH and CDR2 LQKENI come from the germline V gene.

This chain joins TRBV6-5 and TRBJ1-3, with 10 nucleotides matching TRBD1. The CDR3 has 16 residues. The V gene's germline CDR1 is MNHEY and CDR2 SVGAGI. Unmatched junction bases numbered 7, after V lost 4 bases and J lost 4 bases. Here the CDR3 reads CASSLGTGVVGNTIYF. The CDR3 DNA reads TGTGCCAGCAGTTTGGGGACAGGGGTCGTCGGAAACACCATATATTTT.

The CDR3 protein is CASSNRDNYEQYF. In DNA form, the CDR3 reads TGTGCCAGCAGCAACCGGGACAACTACGAGCAGTACTTC. V usage is TRBV11-3 and J usage is TRBJ2-7; D possibly corresponds to TRBD1 (6 bases). This CDR3 comprises 13 residues. Germline V CDR1 and CDR2: SGHNT, YENEEA. Trimming pared 5 bases from V and 3 bases from J, leaving 11 bases between.

V usage is TRBV27 and J usage is TRBJ2-7, with 8 bases that match TRBD2. CDR1 and CDR2 (germline): MNHEY, SMNVEV (reference sequence). V lost 10 bases to trimming and J lost 2 bases; unmatched junction nucleotides: 7. This CDR3 comprises 13 residues. CDR3 bases: TGTGCCACGGGGGGGGACACTCCCTACGAGCAGTACTTC. As protein: CATGGDTPYEQYF.

For this clone: One end of the junction does not line up with germline, which may come from a read error. J is TRBJ1-1 and V is TRBV3-1 (or the pseudogene TRBV3-2), with 7 bases lining up with TRBD1. The germline V gene has CDR1 LGHDT and CDR2 YNNKEL (reference sequence). The CDR3 contains 13 residues. Here the CDR3 DNA reads TGTGCCAGCAGCACAGGGGTGAACGCTGAAGCTTTCTTT. It translates to CASSTGVNAEAFF.

This clone was counted a few times. This chain's CDR3 is CASSEGDTNYGYTF. The CDR3 nucleotides are TGTGCCAGCAGCGAGGGCGACACAAACTATGGCTACACCTTC. The chain joins TRBV5-4 to TRBJ1-2; D gene unclear. V gave up 4 bases and J gave up 2 bases, with 12 bases separating them. Germline CDR1 and CDR2: SGHNT and YYREEE (reference sequence). This CDR3 is built from 14 residues.

This clone turned up a few times. V usage is TRBV3-1 (or the pseudogene TRBV3-2) and J usage is TRBJ2-6; the D is unclear. CDR3 length: 16 amino acids. Trimming removed 1 base from V and 4 bases from J, with 11 bases in between. Looked up from germline, CDR1 is LGHDT and CDR2 is YNNKEL (reference sequence). The CDR3 loop reads CASSQGGRRGANVLTF. CDR3 bases: TGTGCCAGCAGCCAAGGTGGCCGCCGAGGGGCCAACGTCCTGACTTTC.

This clone was found once. This chain joins TRBV6-5 and TRBJ2-3, with 8 bases aligning to TRBD2. The CDR3 loop spans 15 amino acids. After removal of 4 bases from V and 2 bases from J, the junction contained 5 bases not matched to a gene. Germline values: CDR1 MNHEY, CDR2 SVGAGI. The CDR3 nucleotides are TGTGCCAGCAGTTCAGCGGGGGCCTTCACAGATACGCAGTATTTT. Translation gives CASSSAGAFTDTQYF.

The chain employs TRBV27 and TRBJ2-7; no firm D call. The germline CDR1 and CDR2 sequences are MNHEY and SMNVEV (reference sequence). The ends were cut back, 5 bases at V and 5 bases at J, with 13 bases in the middle. CDR3 length: 13 amino acids. CDR3 nucleotide sequence: TGTGCCAGCAGTCTACTACGGTCCCACGAGCAGTACTTC. Translated: CASSLLRSHEQYF.

V usage is TRBV14 and J usage is TRBJ1-1; D unresolved. The germline V gene encodes CDR1 SGHDN and CDR2 FVKESK. Trimming took 4 bases from V and 10 from J, leaving 13 bases between them. The CDR3 totals 12 residues. The CDR3 DNA reads as TGTGCCAGCAGCCTCTTTTTAGGGAGAGCTTTCTTT. This codes for CASSLFLGRAFF.

The chain combines TRBV2 with TRBJ1-5, with 8 bases that match TRBD1. Germline CDR1 and CDR2: SNHLY and FYNNEI. The CDR3 consists of 14 residues. V was clipped by 4 bases and J by 4 bases; unmatched bases: 3. The CDR3 protein is CASSGGQANQPQHF. The CDR3 coding sequence is TGTGCCAGCAGTGGGGGACAGGCTAATCAGCCCCAGCATTTT.

This clone was detected once. The chain joins TRBV5-1 to TRBJ1-2; the match to TRBD1 covers 7 bases. Germline loops: CDR1 SGHRS, CDR2 YFSETQ. CDR3 length equals 15 residues. Losses at the gene ends were 1 base for V and 5 bases for J; bases not matched to a gene: 8. This chain's CDR3 is CASSLRQGERYGYTF. The DNA of the CDR3 is TGCGCCAGCAGCTTGAGACAGGGCGAAAGGTATGGCTACACCTTC.